This T cell receptor (beta chain) was observed in a study of T cell repertoires in cytomegalovirus infection. TCRdb reanalysed the reads using MiXCR and keeps one entry per CDR3 protein. The profile shows about 190,000 distinct CDR3 sequences, roughly 28% of them singletons. The receptor was derived from a human donor in good health (CMV status not recorded). Some clones in this sample may be carry-over from other donors' samples. Specimen: PBMCs.

The CDR3 bases are TGTGCCTGGAGTCGACGTGGGACTAATGAAAAACTGTTTTTT. This encodes CAWSRRGTNEKLFF. The chain has TRBV30 and TRBJ1-4; D call uncertain. This CDR3 comprises 14 residues. Trimming cost V 2 bases and J 2 bases, with 9 bases left between them. Germline V lookup: CDR1 GTSNPN, CDR2 SVGIG (reference sequence).